One T cell receptor (beta chain) is described in this entry. No antigen is known for it. Using a J-beta primer mix together with a sample-barcoded 5' primer, a second PCR was run for roughly 7 to 11 cycles. TCRdb fed the 5' RACE reads into MiXCR, producing one record per CDR3 protein. The profile shows about 1.6 million distinct CDR3 sequences, about 31% of them singletons. This sample was included in a study of blood T cells in healthy people across ages. The study's findings and limits: PBMCs that were unsorted prevented a conclusive naive versus antigen-experienced comparison.

Germline V gene lookup returns CDR1 SEHNR and CDR2 FQNEAQ (reference sequence). The germline V and J ends were trimmed by 1 base and 11 bases, with 11 bases remaining between them. The CDR3 runs 12 residues. Material for sequencing was blood. This TCR derives from a woman aged 25 to 39 in good health. The chain links TRBV7-9 to TRBJ1-1, with D possibly matching TRBD1 (6 bases). The CDR3 nucleotides are TGTGCCAGCAGCTTAGAAGACAGGAAGGCTTTCTTT. Its protein product is CASSLEDRKAFF.